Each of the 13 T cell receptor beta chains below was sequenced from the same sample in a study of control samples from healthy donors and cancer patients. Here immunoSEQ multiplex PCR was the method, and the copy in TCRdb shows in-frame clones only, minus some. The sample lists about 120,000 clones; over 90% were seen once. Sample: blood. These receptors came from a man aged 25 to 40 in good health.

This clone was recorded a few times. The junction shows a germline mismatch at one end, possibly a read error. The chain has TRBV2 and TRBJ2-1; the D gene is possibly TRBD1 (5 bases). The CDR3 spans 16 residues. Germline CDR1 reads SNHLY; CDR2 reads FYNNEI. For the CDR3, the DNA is TGTGCCAGCAGTGAAGGGGGTCCTACAGGTGCCCGATCCGGTATCTTC. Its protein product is CASSEGGPTGARSGIF.

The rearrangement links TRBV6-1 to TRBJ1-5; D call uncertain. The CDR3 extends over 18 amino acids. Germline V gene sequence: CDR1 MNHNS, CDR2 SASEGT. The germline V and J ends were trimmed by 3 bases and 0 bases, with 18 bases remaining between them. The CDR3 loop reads CASSDRLRPGFSNQPQHF. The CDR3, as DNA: TGTGCCAGCAGTGACAGGCTTAGACCAGGATTTAGCAATCAGCCCCAGCATTTT.

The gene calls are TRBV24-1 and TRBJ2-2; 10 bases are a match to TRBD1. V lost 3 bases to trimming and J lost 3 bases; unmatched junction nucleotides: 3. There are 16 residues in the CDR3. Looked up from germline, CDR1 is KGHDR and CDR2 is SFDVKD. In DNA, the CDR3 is TGTGCCACCAGTGATCCCGGACAGGGGGACACCGGGGAGCTGTTTTTT. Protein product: CATSDPGQGDTGELFF.

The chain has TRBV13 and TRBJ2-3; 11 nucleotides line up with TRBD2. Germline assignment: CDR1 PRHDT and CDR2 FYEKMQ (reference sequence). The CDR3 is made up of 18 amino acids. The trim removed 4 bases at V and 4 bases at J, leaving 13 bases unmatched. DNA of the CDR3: TGTGCCAGCAGCTCCCGAACTTTAGCGGGGGGGAGCGCAGATACGCAGTATTTT. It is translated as CASSSRTLAGGSADTQYF.

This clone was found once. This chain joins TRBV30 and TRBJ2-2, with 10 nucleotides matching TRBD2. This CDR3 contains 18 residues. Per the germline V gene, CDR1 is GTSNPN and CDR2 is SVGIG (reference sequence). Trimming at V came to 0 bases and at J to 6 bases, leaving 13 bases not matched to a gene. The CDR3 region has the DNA TGTGCCTGGAGTGTAGAATGGGAGCGGGGGGGTCGCCCCGGGGAGCTGTTTTTT. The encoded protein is CAWSVEWERGGRPGELFF.

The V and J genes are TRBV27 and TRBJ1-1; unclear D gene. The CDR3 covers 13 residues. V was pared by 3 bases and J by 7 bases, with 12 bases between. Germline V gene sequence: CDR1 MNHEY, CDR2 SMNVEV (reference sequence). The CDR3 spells CASSLARRDEAFF. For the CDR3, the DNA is TGTGCCAGCAGTTTGGCCCGCCGAGATGAAGCTTTCTTT.

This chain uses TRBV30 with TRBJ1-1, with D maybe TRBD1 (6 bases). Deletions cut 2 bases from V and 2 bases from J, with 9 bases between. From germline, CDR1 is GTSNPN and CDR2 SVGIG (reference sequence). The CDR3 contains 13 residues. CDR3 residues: CAWSPGANTEAFF. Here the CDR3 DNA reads TGTGCCTGGAGTCCAGGGGCTAACACTGAAGCTTTCTTT. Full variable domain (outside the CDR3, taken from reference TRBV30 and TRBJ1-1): SQTIHQWPATLVQPVGSPLSLECTVEGTSNPNLYWYRQAAGRGLQLLFYSVGIGQISSEVPQNLSASRPQDRQFILSSKKLLLSDSGFYLCAWSPGANTEAFFGQGTRLTVV.

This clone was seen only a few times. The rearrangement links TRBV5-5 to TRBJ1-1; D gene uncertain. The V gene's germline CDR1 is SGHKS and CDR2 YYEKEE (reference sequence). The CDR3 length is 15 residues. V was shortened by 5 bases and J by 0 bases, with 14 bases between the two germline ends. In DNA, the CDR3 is TGTGCCAGCAGACTCGGATTGGGTCTGAACACTGAAGCTTTCTTT. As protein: CASRLGLGLNTEAFF.

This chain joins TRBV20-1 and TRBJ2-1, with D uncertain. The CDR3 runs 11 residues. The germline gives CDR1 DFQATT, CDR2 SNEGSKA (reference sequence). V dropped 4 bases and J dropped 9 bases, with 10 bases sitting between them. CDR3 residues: CSAIPQVEQFF. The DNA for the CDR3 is TGCAGTGCTATCCCTCAGGTTGAGCAGTTCTTC.

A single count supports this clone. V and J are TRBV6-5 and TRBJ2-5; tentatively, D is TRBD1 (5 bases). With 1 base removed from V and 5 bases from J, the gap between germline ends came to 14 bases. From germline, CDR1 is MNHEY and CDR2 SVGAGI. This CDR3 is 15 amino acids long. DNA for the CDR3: TGTGCCAGCAGTTACTTACTTGGGGCGCGGGAGACCCAGTACTTC. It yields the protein CASSYLLGARETQYF.

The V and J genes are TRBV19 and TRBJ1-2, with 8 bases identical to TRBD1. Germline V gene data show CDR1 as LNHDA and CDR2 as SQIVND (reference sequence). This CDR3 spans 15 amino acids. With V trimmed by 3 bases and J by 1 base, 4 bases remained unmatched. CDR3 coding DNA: TGTGCCAGTAGTATCACAGGGGGATTTAACTATGGCTACACCTTC. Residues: CASSITGGFNYGYTF.

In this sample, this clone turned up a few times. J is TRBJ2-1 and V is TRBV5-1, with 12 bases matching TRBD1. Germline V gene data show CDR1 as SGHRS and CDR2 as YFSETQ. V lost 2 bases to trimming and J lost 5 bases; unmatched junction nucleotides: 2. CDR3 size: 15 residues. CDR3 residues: CASSFGTGGHNEQFF. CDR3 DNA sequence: TGCGCCAGCAGCTTCGGGACAGGGGGCCACAATGAGCAGTTCTTC. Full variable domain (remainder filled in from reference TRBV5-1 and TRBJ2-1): KAGVTQTPRYLIKTRGQQVTLSCSPISGHRSVSWYQQTPGQGLQFLFEYFSETQRNKGNFPGRFSGRQFSNSRSEMNVSTLELGDSALYLCASSFGTGGHNEQFFGPGTRLTVL.

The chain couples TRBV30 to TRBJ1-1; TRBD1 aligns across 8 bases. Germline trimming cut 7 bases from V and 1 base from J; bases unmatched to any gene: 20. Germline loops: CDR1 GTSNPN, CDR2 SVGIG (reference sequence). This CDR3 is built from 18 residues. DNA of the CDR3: TGTGCCTTCCTTCGATTTAAATCAACCGGGACAGGGAACACTGAAGCTTTCTTT. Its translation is CAFLRFKSTGTGNTEAFF.